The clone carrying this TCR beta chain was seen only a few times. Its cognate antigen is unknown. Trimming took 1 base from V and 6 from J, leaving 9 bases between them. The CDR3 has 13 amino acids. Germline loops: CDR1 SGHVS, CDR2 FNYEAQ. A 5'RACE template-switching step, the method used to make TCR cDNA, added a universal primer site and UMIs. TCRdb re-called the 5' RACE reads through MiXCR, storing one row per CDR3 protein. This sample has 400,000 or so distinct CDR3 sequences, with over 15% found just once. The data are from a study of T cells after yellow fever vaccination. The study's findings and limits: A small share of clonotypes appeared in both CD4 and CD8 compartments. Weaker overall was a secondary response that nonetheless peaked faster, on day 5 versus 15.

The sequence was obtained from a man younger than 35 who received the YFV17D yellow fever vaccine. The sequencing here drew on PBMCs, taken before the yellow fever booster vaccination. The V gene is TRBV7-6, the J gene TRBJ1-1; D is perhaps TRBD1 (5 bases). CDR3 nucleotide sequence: TGTGCCAGCAGCTTAGGGGGCTGGGCTGAAGCTTTCTTT. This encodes CASSLGGWAEAFF.